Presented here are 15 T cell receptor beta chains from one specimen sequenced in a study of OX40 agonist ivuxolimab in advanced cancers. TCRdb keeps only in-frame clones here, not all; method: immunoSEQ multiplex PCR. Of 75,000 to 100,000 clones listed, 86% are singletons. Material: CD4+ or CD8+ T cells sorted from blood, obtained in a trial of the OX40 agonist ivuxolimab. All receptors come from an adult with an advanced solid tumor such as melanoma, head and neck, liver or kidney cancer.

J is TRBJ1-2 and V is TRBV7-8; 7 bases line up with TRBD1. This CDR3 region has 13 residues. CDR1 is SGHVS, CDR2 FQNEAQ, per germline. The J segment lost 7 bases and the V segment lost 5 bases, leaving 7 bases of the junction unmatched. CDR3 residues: CASSPGTDRGYTF. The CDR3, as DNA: TGTGCCAGCAGCCCGGGGACAGATCGTGGCTACACCTTC.

The CDR3 DNA is TGTGCCAGCAGTTTAGGGGACAGACCCTACAATGAGCAGTTCTTC. Translation gives CASSLGDRPYNEQFF. This sequence joins TRBV27 and TRBJ2-1; 7 nucleotides match TRBD1. CDR3 length: 15 amino acids. CDR1 and CDR2 from the germline V gene are MNHEY and SMNVEV (reference sequence). With V trimmed by 2 bases and J by 2 bases, 3 bases remained unmatched.

The CDR3 spells CASSPEVIGTGANTEAFF. For the CDR3, the DNA is TGTGCCAGCTCACCAGAAGTGATAGGGACAGGGGCGAACACTGAAGCTTTCTTT. The chain has TRBV18 and TRBJ1-1; 10 nucleotides match TRBD1. From germline, CDR1 is KGHSH and CDR2 LQKENI. The CDR3 is 18 residues long. J gave up 1 base and V 2 bases, and 10 bases lay outside the gene matches. Based on the CDR3 plus reference TRBV18 and TRBJ1-1, the full variable domain is NAGVMQNPRHLVRRRGQEARLRCSPMKGHSHVYWYRQLPEEGLKFMVYLQKENIIDESGMPKERFSAEFPKEGPSILRIQQVVRGDSAAYFCASSPEVIGTGANTEAFFGQGTRLTVV.

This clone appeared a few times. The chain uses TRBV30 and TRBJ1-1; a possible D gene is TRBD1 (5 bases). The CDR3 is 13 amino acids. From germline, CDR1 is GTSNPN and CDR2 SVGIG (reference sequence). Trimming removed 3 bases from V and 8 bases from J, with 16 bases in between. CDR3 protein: CAWRREGKSEAFF. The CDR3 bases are TGTGCCTGGAGGAGAGAGGGGAAGTCGGAAGCTTTCTTT.

The CDR3 bases are TGCGCCAGCGGGCTAGCGGGGGGTTCCCGCACAGATACGCAGTATTTT. Its protein is CASGLAGGSRTDTQYF. The V gene is TRBV5-1, the J gene TRBJ2-3; TRBD2 matches 11 bases. J was trimmed by 1 base and V by 7 bases; bases with no gene match: 8. The length of the CDR3 is 16 residues. Germline values: CDR1 SGHRS, CDR2 YFSETQ. The whole variable domain, filled in from reference TRBV5-1 and TRBJ2-3, reads KAGVTQTPRYLIKTRGQQVTLSCSPISGHRSVSWYQQTPGQGLQFLFEYFSETQRNKGNFPGRFSGRQFSNSRSEMNVSTLELGDSALYLCASGLAGGSRTDTQYFGPGTRLTVL.

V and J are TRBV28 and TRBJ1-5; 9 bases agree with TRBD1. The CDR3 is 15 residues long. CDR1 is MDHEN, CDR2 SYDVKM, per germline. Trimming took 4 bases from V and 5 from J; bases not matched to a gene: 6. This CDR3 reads CASSSHRGRHQPQHF. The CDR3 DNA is TGTGCCAGCAGTTCCCACAGGGGGCGACATCAGCCCCAGCATTTT.

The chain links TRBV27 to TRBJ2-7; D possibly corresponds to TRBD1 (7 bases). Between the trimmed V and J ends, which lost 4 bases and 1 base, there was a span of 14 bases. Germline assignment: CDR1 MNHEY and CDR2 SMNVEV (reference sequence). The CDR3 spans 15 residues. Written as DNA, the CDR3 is TGTGCCAGCAGTTCAGGGGGTGGAGGGTCCTACGAGCAGTACTTC. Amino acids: CASSSGGGGSYEQYF.

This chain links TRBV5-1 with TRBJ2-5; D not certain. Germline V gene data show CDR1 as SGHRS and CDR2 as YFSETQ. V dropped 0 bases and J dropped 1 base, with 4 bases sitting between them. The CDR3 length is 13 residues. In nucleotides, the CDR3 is TGCGCCAGCAGCTTGGGAATCCAAGAGACCCAGTACTTC. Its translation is CASSLGIQETQYF.

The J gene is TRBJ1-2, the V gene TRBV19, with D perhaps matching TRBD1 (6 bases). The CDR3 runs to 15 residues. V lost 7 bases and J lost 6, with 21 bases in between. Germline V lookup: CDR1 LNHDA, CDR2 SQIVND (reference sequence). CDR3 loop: CASTAQTTGFNGYTF. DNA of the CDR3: TGTGCCAGTACGGCGCAAACAACAGGGTTCAATGGCTACACCTTC.

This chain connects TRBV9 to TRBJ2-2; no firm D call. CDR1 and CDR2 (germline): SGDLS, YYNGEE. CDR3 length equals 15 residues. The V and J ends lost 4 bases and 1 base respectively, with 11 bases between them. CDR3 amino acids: CASSPHMMNTGELFF. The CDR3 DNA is TGTGCCAGCAGCCCTCACATGATGAACACCGGGGAGCTGTTTTTT. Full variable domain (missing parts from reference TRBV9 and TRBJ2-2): DSGVTQTPKHLITATGQRVTLRCSPRSGDLSVYWYQQSLDQGLQFLIQYYNGEERAKGNILERFSAQQFPDLHSELNLSSLELGDSALYFCASSPHMMNTGELFFGEGSRLTVL.

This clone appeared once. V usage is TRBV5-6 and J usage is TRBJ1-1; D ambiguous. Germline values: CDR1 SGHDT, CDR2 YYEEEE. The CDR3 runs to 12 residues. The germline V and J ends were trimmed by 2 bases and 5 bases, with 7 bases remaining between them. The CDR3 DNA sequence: TGTGCCAGCAGCTTCCTAGGGACTGAAGCTTTCTTT. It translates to CASSFLGTEAFF.

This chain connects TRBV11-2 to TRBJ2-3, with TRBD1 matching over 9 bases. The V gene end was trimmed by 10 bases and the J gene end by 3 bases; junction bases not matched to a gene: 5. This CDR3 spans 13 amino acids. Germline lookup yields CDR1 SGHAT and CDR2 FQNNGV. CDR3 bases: TGTGCCACAGAGGGACAGGGAACAGATACGCAGTATTTT. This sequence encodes CATEGQGTDTQYF.

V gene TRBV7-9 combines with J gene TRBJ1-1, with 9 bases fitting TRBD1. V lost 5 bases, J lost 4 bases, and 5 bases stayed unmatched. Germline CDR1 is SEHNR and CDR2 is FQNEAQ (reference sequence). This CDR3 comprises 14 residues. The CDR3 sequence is CASSHRGLGTEAFF. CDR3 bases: TGTGCCAGCAGCCACAGGGGGCTGGGCACTGAAGCTTTCTTT.

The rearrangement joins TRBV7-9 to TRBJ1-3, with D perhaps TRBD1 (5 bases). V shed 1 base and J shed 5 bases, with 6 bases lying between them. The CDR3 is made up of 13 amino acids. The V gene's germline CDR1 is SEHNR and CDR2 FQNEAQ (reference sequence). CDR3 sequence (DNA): TGTGCCAGCAGCTTAGAGGGGCGAAACACCATATATTTT. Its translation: CASSLEGRNTIYF.

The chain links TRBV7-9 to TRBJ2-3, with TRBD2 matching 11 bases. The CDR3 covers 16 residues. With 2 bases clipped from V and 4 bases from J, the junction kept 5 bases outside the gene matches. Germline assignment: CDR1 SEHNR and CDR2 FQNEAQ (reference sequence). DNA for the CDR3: TGTGCCAGCAGCTTACTGGTAGCGGGGGGGTCAGATACGCAGTATTTT. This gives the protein CASSLLVAGGSDTQYF.